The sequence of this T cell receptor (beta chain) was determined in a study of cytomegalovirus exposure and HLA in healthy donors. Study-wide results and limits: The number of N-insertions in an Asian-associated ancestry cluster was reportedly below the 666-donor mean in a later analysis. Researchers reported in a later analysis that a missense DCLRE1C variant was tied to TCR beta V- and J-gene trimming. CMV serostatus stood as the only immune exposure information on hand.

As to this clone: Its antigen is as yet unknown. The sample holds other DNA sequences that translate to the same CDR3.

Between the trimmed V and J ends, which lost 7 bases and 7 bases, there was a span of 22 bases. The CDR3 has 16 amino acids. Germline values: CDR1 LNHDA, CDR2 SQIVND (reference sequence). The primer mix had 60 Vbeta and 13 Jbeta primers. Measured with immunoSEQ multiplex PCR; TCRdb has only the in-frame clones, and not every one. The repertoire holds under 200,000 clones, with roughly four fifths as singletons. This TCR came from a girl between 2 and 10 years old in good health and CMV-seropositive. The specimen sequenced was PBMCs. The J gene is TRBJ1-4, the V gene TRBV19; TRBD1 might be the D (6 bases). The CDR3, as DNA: TGTGCCAGTAAAGCAGGGTTGGGGGCAGGTGGTGAAAAACTGTTTTTT. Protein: CASKAGLGAGGEKLFF. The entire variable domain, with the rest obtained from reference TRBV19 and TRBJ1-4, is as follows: DGGITQSPKYLFRKEGQNVTLSCEQNLNHDAMYWYRQDPGQGLRLIYYSQIVNDFQKGDIAEGYSVSREKKESFPLTVTSAQKNPTAFYLCASKAGLGAGGEKLFFGSGTQLSVL.